A single sample gave rise to the 21 T cell receptor beta chains below, sequenced in a study of human T cells and chemical hapten exposure. This sample's time point: pre-sensitization, week 0. The treatment is: therapeutic diphenylcyclopropenone sensitization with weekly scalp DPC. TCRdb re-called the RACE reads through MiXCR, storing one row per CDR3 protein. The sample carries roughly 380,000 distinct CDR3 sequences, 4.5% to 6% recorded once. The input for sequencing was whole blood, taken in connection with sensitization to the hapten diphenylcyclopropenone (DPC). Receptors originate from a woman aged 45 to 65 with alopecia areata. Some clones in this sample may be carry-over from other donors' samples.

This clonotype was observed at least ten times. The chain carries TRBV7-9 and TRBJ2-7; TRBD1 is a possible D gene (6 bases). This CDR3 contains 14 residues. Germline V gene lookup returns CDR1 SEHNR and CDR2 FQNEAQ (reference sequence). V lost 1 base and J 6 bases, leaving 13 bases between the germline ends. CDR3 DNA sequence: TGTGCCAGCAGCTTAGATCCAGGGGTCGGCGAGCAGTACTTC. It translates to CASSLDPGVGEQYF.

This clonotype turned up a few times. This chain links TRBV28 with TRBJ1-1, with TRBD1 matching 10 bases. This CDR3 is 17 amino acids long. CDR1 and CDR2 from the germline V gene are MDHEN and SYDVKM. V shed 4 bases, J shed 0 bases, and the junction held 8 bases outside the gene matches. Here the CDR3 reads CASSSVTGGIMNTEAFF. The CDR3 region has the DNA TGTGCCAGCAGTTCTGTGACAGGGGGCATCATGAACACTGAAGCTTTCTTT.

This clonotype has just a few counts. The chain joins TRBV24-1 to TRBJ2-1; 7 bases map to TRBD2. The trim removed 1 base at V and 8 bases at J, leaving 7 bases unmatched. This CDR3 is 15 amino acids long. The germline gives CDR1 KGHDR, CDR2 SFDVKD. The CDR3 protein is CATSDFGSGKDEQFF. CDR3 DNA sequence: TGTGCCACCAGTGATTTCGGCAGCGGGAAAGATGAGCAGTTCTTC.

This clonotype appeared many times. The rearrangement links TRBV20-1 to TRBJ2-6; D uncertain. V lost 6 bases, J lost 2 bases, and 11 bases lay in between. Germline V gene lookup returns CDR1 DFQATT and CDR2 SNEGSKA (reference sequence). CDR3 length: 14 amino acids. In DNA, the CDR3 is TGCAGTGCCCCATCGGGTGCTGGGGCCAACGTCCTGACTTTC. It translates to CSAPSGAGANVLTF.

The V gene is TRBV29-1, the J gene TRBJ1-1; possible D gene TRBD1, 5 bases. CDR1 is SQVTM and CDR2 is ANQGSEA in the germline V gene. Trimming shortened V by 4 bases and J by 5 bases, and 11 bases separated the two germline ends. The CDR3 runs 12 residues. The CDR3 reads CSVGRGRTEAFF. The CDR3 region has the DNA TGCAGCGTTGGTAGGGGCCGGACTGAAGCTTTCTTT.

This clonotype was picked up many times. The chain has TRBV27 and TRBJ2-7; tentatively, D is TRBD1 (7 bases). The CDR3 extends over 14 amino acids. The V and J ends lost 6 bases and 2 bases respectively, with 14 bases between them. In germline, CDR1 is MNHEY, CDR2 SMNVEV (reference sequence). The CDR3: CASSNGGGPYEQYF. The DNA for the CDR3 is TGTGCCAGCAGCAATGGAGGGGGCCCCTACGAGCAGTACTTC.

J is TRBJ2-7 and V is TRBV28; TRBD1 agrees at 7 bases. Germline V gene data show CDR1 as MDHEN and CDR2 as SYDVKM. CDR3 size: 12 residues. The V segment lost 8 bases and the J segment 4 bases; nucleotides outside the gene matches: 5. CDR3 residues: CASSNRGYEQYF. CDR3 nucleotide sequence: TGTGCCAGCTCAAACAGGGGATACGAGCAGTACTTC. The whole variable domain, filled in from reference TRBV28 and TRBJ2-7, reads DVKVTQSSRYLVKRTGEKVFLECVQDMDHENMFWYRQDPGLGLRLIYFSYDVKMKEKGDIPEGYSVSREKKERFSLILESASTNQTSMYLCASSNRGYEQYFGPGTRLTVT.

The chain links TRBV20-1 to TRBJ2-2; tentatively, D is TRBD1 or TRBD2 (5 bases each). CDR1 is DFQATT, CDR2 SNEGSKA, per germline (reference sequence). The CDR3 length is 13 residues. V dropped 5 bases and J dropped 5 bases, with 12 bases sitting between them. This CDR3 reads CSAVEGYTGELFF. In DNA form, the CDR3 reads TGCAGTGCTGTCGAGGGGTATACCGGGGAGCTGTTTTTT.

The chain has TRBV6-5 and TRBJ2-3; TRBD2 matches 12 bases. Trimming took 4 bases from V and 2 from J; bases not matched to a gene: 16. Germline V gene data show CDR1 as MNHEY and CDR2 as SVGAGI. The CDR3 is made up of 20 amino acids. The CDR3 nucleotides are TGTGCCAGCAGTTCGCTTGCGACTAGCGGGGGCCCAACGTCCACAGATACGCAGTATTTT. Residues: CASSSLATSGGPTSTDTQYF.

This clonotype was recorded a few times. This sequence joins TRBV24-1 and TRBJ2-2, with 8 nucleotides matching TRBD1. From germline, CDR1 is KGHDR and CDR2 SFDVKD. The CDR3 consists of 17 residues. V lost 3 bases, J lost 6 bases, and 11 bases stayed unmatched. The CDR3 is CATSDPLWQGASGELFF. In DNA, the CDR3 is TGTGCCACCAGTGATCCCCTCTGGCAGGGGGCGTCCGGGGAGCTGTTTTTT.

The sample holds a few counts of this clonotype. This chain connects TRBV6-6 to TRBJ1-1; D gene uncertain. V lost 7 bases and J lost 5, with 23 bases in between. The CDR3 runs to 16 residues. Germline loops: CDR1 MNHNY, CDR2 SVGAGI (reference sequence). CDR3 loop: CASNEPGPSLGTEAFF. In DNA form, the CDR3 reads TGTGCCAGCAACGAACCGGGCCCATCTTTAGGGACTGAAGCTTTCTTT.

The CDR3, as DNA: TGTGCCAGCGTACCCTCCTCTGGAAACACCATATATTTT. The encoded protein is CASVPSSGNTIYF. The rearrangement joins TRBV2 to TRBJ1-3; D is unclear. Germline values: CDR1 SNHLY, CDR2 FYNNEI. This CDR3 spans 13 amino acids. Trimming left V 8 bases short and J 0 bases short, with 8 bases between.

In its sample, this clonotype was seen many times. V gene TRBV9 combines with J gene TRBJ2-3; D possibly corresponds to TRBD1 (5 bases). The germline V and J ends were trimmed by 4 bases and 2 bases, with 20 bases remaining between them. The V gene's germline CDR1 is SGDLS and CDR2 YYNGEE. This CDR3 comprises 17 residues. In nucleotides, the CDR3 is TGTGCCAGCAGCTCACGACCCGACAGTCTCTCCACAGATACGCAGTATTTT. Residues: CASSSRPDSLSTDTQYF.

This clonotype showed up many times. This chain links TRBV5-4 with TRBJ1-1; D gene unclear. V was shortened by 0 bases and J by 4 bases, with 13 bases between the two germline ends. The germline gives CDR1 SGHNT, CDR2 YYREEE (reference sequence). The CDR3 contains 15 residues. The CDR3: CASSLGGVGGTEAFF. CDR3 bases: TGTGCCAGCAGCTTGGGTGGGGTCGGCGGCACTGAAGCTTTCTTT.

This clonotype has at least ten counts. This chain uses TRBV29-1 with TRBJ2-2; TRBD1 agrees at 8 bases. CDR1 SQVTM and CDR2 ANQGSEA come from the germline V gene. This CDR3 comprises 14 residues. With 4 bases clipped from V and 7 bases from J, the junction kept 8 bases outside the gene matches. CDR3 sequence reads: CSVGSGGAGGELFF. The CDR3, as DNA: TGCAGCGTTGGCTCAGGGGGCGCAGGCGGGGAGCTGTTTTTT.

Concerning this clonotype: It may be a read error: a sequence one base away is much more abundant. V usage is TRBV3-1 and J usage is TRBJ1-6; D call uncertain. The V gene's germline CDR1 is LGHDT and CDR2 YNNKEL (reference sequence). This CDR3 region has 18 residues. Trimming took off 0 bases at V and 9 bases at J, with 21 bases between the two ends. CDR3 residues: CASSQDIVSRPPGSPLHF. The CDR3 region has the DNA TGTGCCAGCAGCCAAGATATTGTTTCCAGACCCCCGGGTTCACCCCTCCACTTT.

This clonotype was counted ten times or more. The chain carries TRBV6-5 and TRBJ2-7; D is unresolved. This CDR3 comprises 13 residues. Trimming took off 5 bases at V and 4 bases at J, with 12 bases between the two ends. Germline loops: CDR1 MNHEY, CDR2 SVGAGI. The CDR3 reads CASSHETAYEQYF. CDR3 sequence (DNA): TGTGCCAGCAGTCACGAAACAGCATACGAGCAGTACTTC.

This chain connects TRBV5-6 to TRBJ2-7; TRBD1 matches at 8 bases. The ends lost 3 bases at V and 4 bases at J; junction bases unmatched: 6. This CDR3 spans 14 amino acids. Germline assignment: CDR1 SGHDT and CDR2 YYEEEE. The CDR3 here is CASSWAGGWYEQYF. The DNA of the CDR3 is TGTGCCAGCAGCTGGGCAGGGGGCTGGTACGAGCAGTACTTC.

The V gene is TRBV9, the J gene TRBJ2-3; the match to TRBD2 covers 9 bases. After removal of 4 bases from V and 2 bases from J, the junction contained 8 bases not matched to a gene. The CDR3 covers 16 residues. CDR1 and CDR2 from the germline V gene are SGDLS and YYNGEE. The CDR3 region is CASSPRLAEFTDTQYF. Written as DNA, the CDR3 is TGTGCCAGCAGCCCGAGACTAGCGGAATTCACAGATACGCAGTATTTT.

This clonotype was detected many times. The chain is built from TRBV7-9 and TRBJ2-3, with D unclear. CDR3 length: 16 residues. Germline V gene data show CDR1 as SEHNR and CDR2 as FQNEAQ (reference sequence). Deletions cut 5 bases from V and 0 bases from J, with 15 bases between. Here the CDR3 DNA reads TGTGCCAGCAGCCCTCCTGGCTTCACTAGCACAGATACGCAGTATTTT. It yields the protein CASSPPGFTSTDTQYF.

This clonotype was seen at least ten times. V and J are TRBV7-2 and TRBJ2-3, with 8 bases matching TRBD2. Germline values: CDR1 SGHTA, CDR2 FQGNSA. The ends lost 5 bases at V and 3 bases at J; junction bases unmatched: 10. The CDR3 loop spans 16 amino acids. CDR3 DNA sequence: TGTGCCAGCAGCATCGGGACTAGTCAAGTGACAGATACGCAGTATTTT. Protein: CASSIGTSQVTDTQYF.